The 11 T cell receptor beta chains in this list originate from one sample, sequenced in a study of a mutant IDH1 vaccine in newly diagnosed glioma. The protocol was immunoSEQ multiplex PCR, while the TCRdb copy is restricted to in-frame clones and leaves out a portion. The sample records 110,000 or so clones, almost 90% being singletons. What these receptors recognize is not known. Time point meaning: week 11, during vaccination. Vaccinated patients received 300 ug of mutant IDH1 20-mer peptide per dose, with topical imiquimod. Sequencing was performed on PBMCs, taken from a glioma patient whose treatment included an IDH1 peptide vaccine. The source of these receptors is a woman in her forties or fifties with glioma.

This chain connects TRBV28 to TRBJ1-4; D unresolved. This CDR3 is 14 amino acids long. Trimming shortened V by 5 bases and J by 8 bases, and 15 bases separated the two germline ends. Germline CDR1 and CDR2: MDHEN and SYDVKM. CDR3: CASSAPGRGEKLFF. DNA of the CDR3: TGTGCCAGCAGTGCCCCGGGCAGAGGCGAAAAACTGTTTTTT.

In its sample, this clone was seen once. The chain carries TRBV5-1 and TRBJ1-6; D is uncertain. Trimming cost V 0 bases and J 5 bases, with 6 bases left between them. In germline, CDR1 is SGHRS, CDR2 YFSETQ. CDR3 length: 14 residues. This chain's CDR3 is CASSLEGNNSPLHF. The DNA of the CDR3 is TGCGCCAGCAGCTTGGAGGGAAATAATTCACCCCTCCACTTT.

This clone was seen a few times. The rearrangement uses TRBV28 and TRBJ1-5, with 11 bases that match TRBD1. This CDR3 region has 15 residues. V dropped 3 bases and J dropped 6; count of bases not matched to a gene: 4. CDR1 and CDR2 from the germline V gene are MDHEN and SYDVKM. For the CDR3, the DNA is TGTGCCAGCAGTTTTGGACAGGGGGCCGTTCAGCCCCAGCATTTT. Translated, it gives CASSFGQGAVQPQHF.

This clone was observed a single time. The chain combines TRBV7-9 with TRBJ2-3; 8 bases agree with TRBD1. Unmatched junction bases numbered 7, after V lost 7 bases and J lost 4 bases. The CDR3 contains 14 residues. Germline loops: CDR1 SEHNR, CDR2 FQNEAQ (reference sequence). CDR3 in DNA: TGTGCCAGCACCCCGGACAGGGTGGCAGATACGCAGTATTTT. Translation: CASTPDRVADTQYF.

J is TRBJ2-7 and V is TRBV27, with 12 bases that match TRBD2. Germline V gene sequence: CDR1 MNHEY, CDR2 SMNVEV (reference sequence). This CDR3 contains 16 residues. After removal of 5 bases from V and 7 bases from J, the junction contained 12 bases not matched to a gene. CDR3 coding DNA: TGTGCCAGCAGTCTTCTGGGGACTAGCGGGCTCCTTGAGCAGTACTTC. Translating it yields CASSLLGTSGLLEQYF.

The sample holds one count of this clone. This sequence joins TRBV30 and TRBJ2-7; D might be TRBD1 or TRBD2, each matching 5 bases. Germline values: CDR1 GTSNPN, CDR2 SVGIG (reference sequence). The germline V and J ends were trimmed by 3 bases and 2 bases, with 11 bases remaining between them. CDR3 length: 13 residues. CDR3 DNA sequence: TGTGCCTGGAGGGGGGTACCAACCTACGAGCAGTACTTC. Translated, it gives CAWRGVPTYEQYF. Full variable domain (rest looked up from reference TRBV30 and TRBJ2-7): SQTIHQWPATLVQPVGSPLSLECTVEGTSNPNLYWYRQAAGRGLQLLFYSVGIGQISSEVPQNLSASRPQDRQFILSSKKLLLSDSGFYLCAWRGVPTYEQYFGPGTRLTVT.

The chain has TRBV30 and TRBJ2-5, with D perhaps matching TRBD1 (5 bases). This CDR3 spans 13 amino acids. Looked up from germline, CDR1 is GTSNPN and CDR2 is SVGIG (reference sequence). Trimming pared 2 bases from V and 2 bases from J, leaving 9 bases between. The CDR3 is CAWSTGAQETQYF. The CDR3 DNA sequence: TGTGCCTGGAGTACAGGAGCTCAAGAGACCCAGTACTTC.

In its sample, this clone is medium-sized. The rearrangement uses TRBV5-5 and TRBJ1-5; D possibly corresponds to TRBD1 (5 bases). Germline CDR1 and CDR2: SGHKS and YYEKEE (reference sequence). CDR3 length: 17 residues. V lost 4 bases to trimming and J lost 2 bases, with 19 bases between them. The chain's CDR3 is CASSPGSLDLGNQPQHF. The CDR3, as DNA: TGTGCCAGCAGCCCAGGGTCGCTAGATCTGGGCAATCAGCCCCAGCATTTT.

The chain combines TRBV7-9 with TRBJ1-5; the D is unclear. V lost 1 base to trimming and J lost 7 bases, with 5 bases between them. CDR1 is SEHNR and CDR2 is FQNEAQ in the germline V gene (reference sequence). CDR3 length equals 12 residues. As DNA, the CDR3 is TGTGCCAGCAGCTTAGGGGTGCAGCCCCAGCATTTT. Its protein product is CASSLGVQPQHF.

The chain is built from TRBV19 and TRBJ1-2, with 7 bases identical to TRBD1. The junction had 13 bases not matched to a gene; V was cut back by 7 bases and J by 5 bases. This CDR3 has 15 residues. Per germline, CDR1 LNHDA and CDR2 SQIVND (reference sequence). CDR3 sequence reads: CASTLGSGQSYGYTF. The CDR3 coding sequence is TGTGCCAGTACCCTAGGATCGGGACAGAGTTATGGCTACACCTTC.

About this clone: The same CDR3 can be traced to other DNA sequences in this sample. V is TRBV29-1 and J is TRBJ2-1; the D call may be TRBD1 or TRBD2 (5 bases each). From germline, CDR1 is SQVTM and CDR2 ANQGSEA. CDR3 length: 10 amino acids. Trimming removed 8 bases from V and 6 bases from J, with 8 bases in between. Here the CDR3 DNA reads TGCAGCTCTGGGGGCAATGAGCAGTTCTTC. Protein sequence: CSSGGNEQFF.